Described below is a single T cell receptor beta chain sequence and its context. V dropped 7 bases and J dropped 6 bases, with 9 bases sitting between them. CDR3 size: 11 residues. Germline V gene sequence: CDR1 SNHLY, CDR2 FYNNEI. In the authors' methods: From reference gene primer amplification, estimates of nucleated cell counts were derived. TCRdb's table, derived via immunoSEQ multiplex PCR, lists solely in-frame clones and lacks some. V and J calls and clone size are given by that table; D and trimming were obtained from the DNA. The sample has roughly 120,000 clones, 90% seen once. This sample stems from a study of blood T cell repertoires in COVID-19. The wider study: From T cells, B-cell-depleted T cells, or PBMCs came the material, which was cDNA or gDNA.

Specimen: peripheral blood. The sequence was obtained from a woman aged 60 to 75 with COVID-19, enrolled during active disease. The chain couples TRBV2 to TRBJ2-5, with D unresolved. CDR3 sequence: CASNRLQTQYF. In DNA form, the CDR3 reads TGTGCCAGCAACCGGTTACAGACCCAGTACTTC.